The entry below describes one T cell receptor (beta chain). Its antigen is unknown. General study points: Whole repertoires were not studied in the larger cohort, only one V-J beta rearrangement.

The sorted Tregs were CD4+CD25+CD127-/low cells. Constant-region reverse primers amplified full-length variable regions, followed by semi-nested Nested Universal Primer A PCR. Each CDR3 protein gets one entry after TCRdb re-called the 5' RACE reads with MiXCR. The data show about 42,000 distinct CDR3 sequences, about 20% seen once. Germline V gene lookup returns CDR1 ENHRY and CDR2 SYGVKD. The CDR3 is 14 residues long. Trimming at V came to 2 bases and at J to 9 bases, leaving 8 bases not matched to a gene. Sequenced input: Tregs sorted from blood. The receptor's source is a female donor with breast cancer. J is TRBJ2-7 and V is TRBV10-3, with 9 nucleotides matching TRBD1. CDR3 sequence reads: CAISEAGQGVLQYF. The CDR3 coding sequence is TGTGCCATCAGTGAGGCGGGACAGGGTGTCTTGCAGTACTTC.